Presented here are 12 T cell receptor beta chains from one specimen sequenced in a study of PD-L1 blockade in urothelial cancer. The table came from immunoSEQ multiplex PCR; TCRdb's copy has only in-frame clones and leaves some out. Among under 70,000 clones listed, about 81% were seen once. Stated time point: pretreatment peripheral blood. Sample: PBMCs, taken around atezolizumab (anti-PD-L1) treatment. The source of these receptors is an older man with urothelial cancer.

The chain links TRBV10-1 to TRBJ1-1, with 10 bases lining up with TRBD1. V dropped 10 bases and J dropped 4; count of bases not matched to a gene: 6. The CDR3 loop spans 13 amino acids. Germline loops: CDR1 WNHNN, CDR2 SYGVQD (reference sequence). Here the CDR3 reads CATRRDRGTEAFF. The CDR3 DNA sequence: TGCGCCACCCGCCGGGACAGGGGCACTGAAGCTTTCTTT.

The CDR3 DNA reads as TGTGCCAGTAAGCGGGATGGGGGGGCCTACAATGAGCAGTTCTTC. Amino acids: CASKRDGGAYNEQFF. The chain combines TRBV19 with TRBJ2-1; 7 nucleotides align to TRBD2. Looked up from germline, CDR1 is LNHDA and CDR2 is SQIVND (reference sequence). The CDR3 length is 15 residues. Trimming took 7 bases from V and 2 from J; bases not matched to a gene: 8.

The V gene is TRBV4-1, the J gene TRBJ2-3; D is perhaps TRBD1 (5 bases). Deletions cut 2 bases from V and 0 bases from J, with 12 bases between. This CDR3 is built from 16 residues. Germline CDR1 MGHRA, CDR2 YSYEKL. For the CDR3, the DNA is TGCGCCAGCAGCCAAAGGGGCCAGGGTAGCACAGATACGCAGTATTTT. As protein: CASSQRGQGSTDTQYF.

The J gene is TRBJ1-5, the V gene TRBV7-2; a weak D match, TRBD1 (5 bases). V lost 3 bases and J 3 bases, leaving 9 bases between the germline ends. Germline values: CDR1 SGHTA, CDR2 FQGNSA. CDR3 length: 14 amino acids. CDR3 sequence: CASSLGGVNQPQHF. Here the CDR3 DNA reads TGTGCCAGCAGCTTGGGGGGGGTCAATCAGCCCCAGCATTTT.

This clone was detected once. This chain joins TRBV29-1 and TRBJ2-5, with 8 bases aligning to TRBD1. The CDR3 totals 14 residues. Unmatched junction bases numbered 6, after V lost 2 bases and J lost 4 bases. The germline V gene has CDR1 SQVTM and CDR2 ANQGSEA. The CDR3 sequence is CSVETTGVRETQYF. Written as DNA, the CDR3 is TGCAGCGTTGAAACGACAGGGGTTCGAGAGACCCAGTACTTC.

The rearrangement joins TRBV19 to TRBJ2-7; TRBD1 matches at 9 bases. The CDR3 extends over 14 amino acids. Trimming at V came to 5 bases and at J to 2 bases, leaving 4 bases not matched to a gene. From germline, CDR1 is LNHDA and CDR2 SQIVND (reference sequence). The CDR3 DNA is TGTGCCAGTAGTTCCGGGACAGGGACCTACGAGCAGTACTTC. It codes for CASSSGTGTYEQYF.

The chain combines TRBV7-2 with TRBJ2-1, with TRBD2 as a possible D gene (5 bases). Germline values: CDR1 SGHTA, CDR2 FQGNSA. V gave up 5 bases and J gave up 6 bases, with 17 bases separating them. This CDR3 contains 15 residues. The CDR3 sequence: CASSSIIDYRNEQFF. The CDR3 region has the DNA TGTGCCAGCAGCAGTATAATTGACTATCGCAATGAGCAGTTCTTC.

The rearrangement joins TRBV7-2 to TRBJ2-7; 9 positions match TRBD1. J lost 2 bases, V lost 0 bases, and 5 bases had no gene match. The CDR3 is 16 amino acids. Per germline, CDR1 SGHTA and CDR2 FQGNSA. CDR3 DNA: TGTGCCAGCAGCTTAGCGGGGGACAGGGCGCCCTACGAGCAGTACTTC. It translates to CASSLAGDRAPYEQYF.

This clone was counted between two and nine times. The chain couples TRBV5-1 to TRBJ1-3, with 9 bases identical to TRBD1. The V gene's germline CDR1 is SGHRS and CDR2 YFSETQ. V lost 5 bases and J lost 0; bases outside the gene matches: 12. The CDR3 runs to 18 residues. DNA of the CDR3: TGCGCCAGCAGGCCCGGGACAGGGACCAAGTACTCTGGAAACACCATATATTTT. Its protein product is CASRPGTGTKYSGNTIYF.

This clone was detected only once. The chain joins TRBV28 to TRBJ1-2, with 7 bases lining up with TRBD1. Looked up from germline, CDR1 is MDHEN and CDR2 is SYDVKM. CDR3 length: 11 residues. Germline trimming cut 10 bases from V and 5 bases from J; bases unmatched to any gene: 4. The CDR3 sequence: CATEQGYGYTF. CDR3 coding DNA: TGTGCCACCGAACAGGGGTATGGCTACACCTTC.

The V and J genes are TRBV7-8 and TRBJ1-3; D not resolved. The ends were cut back, 2 bases at V and 0 bases at J, with 14 bases in the middle. The CDR3 runs 17 residues. Germline loops: CDR1 SGHVS, CDR2 FQNEAQ. CDR3 sequence (DNA): TGTGCCAGCAGCTTACTATACCAACGAGTCTCTGGAAACACCATATATTTT. This gives the protein CASSLLYQRVSGNTIYF. Full variable domain (remainder filled in from reference TRBV7-8 and TRBJ1-3): GAGVSQSPRYKVAKRGQDVALRCDPISGHVSLFWYQQALGQGPEFLTYFQNEAQLDKSGLPSDRFFAERPEGSVSTLKIQRTQQEDSAVYLCASSLLYQRVSGNTIYFGEGSWLTVV.

J is TRBJ2-5 and V is TRBV25-1, with 8 bases lining up with TRBD2. Germline values: CDR1 MGHDK, CDR2 SYGVNS. The CDR3 extends over 15 amino acids. Trimming removed 4 bases from V and 0 bases from J; junction bases left unmatched: 4. The CDR3 reads CASSVPGLDQETQYF. DNA for the CDR3: TGTGCCAGCAGTGTACCGGGACTAGACCAAGAGACCCAGTACTTC. Drawing the rest from reference TRBV25-1 and TRBJ2-5, the complete variable domain is EADIYQTPRYLVIGTGKKITLECSQTMGHDKMYWYQQDPGMELHLIHYSYGVNSTEKGDLSSESTVSRIRTEHFPLTLESARPSHTSQYLCASSVPGLDQETQYFGPGTRLLVL.